The 27 T cell receptor beta chains below come from one sample, sequenced in a study of T cell repertoires in cytomegalovirus infection. TCRdb ran MiXCR on the reads and lists one entry per CDR3 protein. The repertoire holds roughly 630,000 distinct CDR3 sequences, with approximately 25% as singletons. The sample taken for sequencing was CD8+ T cells from PBMCs. Receptor source: a human donor in good health (CMV status not recorded). Some clones in this sample may be carry-over from other donors' samples.

Many counts were recorded for this clonotype. The chain couples TRBV6-2 or TRBV6-3 to TRBJ2-5; tentative D call: TRBD1 (6 bases). The CDR3 runs to 16 residues. Between the trimmed V and J ends, which lost 5 bases and 0 bases, there was a span of 16 bases. CDR1 is MNHEY and CDR2 is SVGEGT in the germline V gene. The CDR3 sequence: CASSDLQGFYQETQYF. The CDR3 nucleotides read TGTGCCAGCAGTGACCTACAGGGATTCTACCAAGAGACCCAGTACTTC.

This clonotype appeared many times. The chain links TRBV25-1 to TRBJ1-2, with a possible D match to TRBD1 (5 bases). This CDR3 comprises 13 residues. CDR1 and CDR2 (germline): MGHDK, SYGVNS. The V and J ends lost 2 bases and 3 bases respectively, with 7 bases between them. CDR3 nucleotide sequence: TGTGCCAGCAGTGAACAGGGCCACTATGGCTACACCTTC. It is translated as CASSEQGHYGYTF.

This clonotype was observed a handful of times. This chain joins TRBV2 and TRBJ1-2, with a tentative D call TRBD1 (5 bases). CDR3 length: 17 amino acids. Germline V CDR1 and CDR2: SNHLY, FYNNEI. Trimming removed 6 bases from V and 4 bases from J, with 24 bases in between. CDR3 protein: CASSHQGPTRYGYGYTF. In nucleotides, the CDR3 is TGTGCCAGCAGCCACCAGGGCCCGACCCGGTACGGCTATGGCTACACCTTC. The variable domain in full, completed from reference TRBV2 and TRBJ1-2, reads EPEVTQTPSHQVTQMGQEVILRCVPISNHLYFYWYRQILGQKVEFLVSFYNNEISEKSEIFDDQFSVERPDGSNFTLKIRSTKLEDSAMYFCASSHQGPTRYGYGYTFGSGTRLTVV.

CDR3 residues: CASSHHRTRPYEQYV. Written as DNA, the CDR3 is TGTGCCAGTAGTCACCACCGGACCCGTCCCTACGAGCAGTACGTC. The J gene is TRBJ2-7, the V gene TRBV19, with D uncertain. Germline V gene sequence: CDR1 LNHDA, CDR2 SQIVND (reference sequence). The CDR3 has 15 amino acids. Trimming cost V 5 bases and J 2 bases, with 16 bases left between them.

In this sample, this clonotype turned up once. A clone one base away is much larger, so this may be a read error. The chain is built from TRBV7-9 and TRBJ2-7; D perhaps matches TRBD1 (5 bases). Germline V CDR1 and CDR2: SEHNR, FQNEAQ (reference sequence). The CDR3 contains 17 residues. The CDR3 DNA follows: TGTGCCAGGAGCTTCGACGACCCGACCAGGGAATTTCACGAGCAGTACGTC. Translation: CARSFDDPTREFHEQYV.

The chain couples TRBV6-2 or TRBV6-3 to TRBJ2-1; 9 bases are a match to TRBD1. Trimming cost V 7 bases and J 2 bases; bases outside gene matches: 6. Germline CDR1 and CDR2: MNHEY and SVGEGT. This CDR3 is 15 amino acids long. CDR3 sequence reads: CASTRTGAPYNEQFF. CDR3 DNA: TGTGCCAGCACTAGGACAGGGGCGCCCTACAATGAGCAGTTCTTC.

V and J are TRBV29-1 and TRBJ1-1, with TRBD1 matching over 10 bases. This CDR3 contains 23 residues. CDR1 is SQVTM, CDR2 ANQGSEA, per germline. With 8 bases clipped from V and 1 base from J, the junction kept 34 bases outside the gene matches. CDR3 DNA sequence: TGCAGCTCAATCATTAATCCCCAAGAAGGGGTGACAGGGGGCCGTGCACGGAACACTGAAGCTTTCTTT. Protein: CSSIINPQEGVTGGRARNTEAFF.

This clonotype has ten or more counts. The chain is built from TRBV7-2 and TRBJ2-7; 7 bases map to TRBD1. This CDR3 has 13 amino acids. Germline V CDR1 and CDR2: SGHTA, FQGNSA. V shed 5 bases and J 3 bases; nucleotides not matched to a gene: 4. CDR3 in amino acids: CASSLPGGYEQYV. Written as DNA, the CDR3 is TGTGCCAGCAGCCTGCCAGGGGGCTACGAGCAGTACGTC.

V and J are TRBV6-2 or TRBV6-3 and TRBJ1-5, with D maybe TRBD1 (5 bases). CDR1 and CDR2 (germline): MNHEY, SVGEGT. The CDR3 loop spans 14 amino acids. The V end was cut by 8 bases, the J end by 1 base, with 12 bases between. The CDR3 loop is CASAEPGSNQPQHF. CDR3 in DNA: TGTGCCAGCGCCGAACCAGGGAGCAATCAGCCCCAGCATTTT.

On this clonotype: Since the CDR3 does not end with the conserved phenylalanine or tryptophan, this likely comes from a read error. The J gene is TRBJ2-1, the V gene TRBV7-6; 9 nucleotides align to TRBD1. The CDR3 covers 15 residues. Germline V lookup: CDR1 SGHVS, CDR2 FNYEAQ. As DNA, the CDR3 is TGTGCTAGCAGCTTAGACAGGGGGATCAACAATGAGCAGTTCTCC. It yields the protein CASSLDRGINNEQFS.

V usage is TRBV9 and J usage is TRBJ2-1; D unresolved. The germline V gene encodes CDR1 SGDLS and CDR2 YYNGEE. This CDR3 comprises 12 residues. V lost 1 base to trimming and J lost 13 bases, with 12 bases between them. In DNA form, the CDR3 reads TGTGCCAGCAGCGTAAATAGGGATCCCCAGTTCTTC. Translating gives CASSVNRDPQFF.

This clonotype was found a few times. The gene calls are TRBV28 and TRBJ1-1; D call uncertain. Germline lookup yields CDR1 MDHEN and CDR2 SYDVKM. Trimming stripped 3 bases from V and 0 bases from J, with 5 bases between. CDR3 size: 13 residues. The CDR3: CASSFHVNTEAFF. CDR3 coding DNA: TGTGCCAGCAGTTTCCATGTGAACACTGAAGCTTTCTTT.

V and J are TRBV2 and TRBJ2-1; tentatively, D is TRBD1 or TRBD2 (5 bases each). Trimming stripped 11 bases from V and 5 bases from J, with 16 bases between. The CDR3 is made up of 13 amino acids. In germline, CDR1 is SNHLY, CDR2 FYNNEI. The CDR3 protein is CAASGTADNEQFF. The CDR3, as DNA: TGTGCCGCCTCCGGGACCGCAGACAATGAGCAGTTCTTC.

This clonotype was found a few times. The gene calls are TRBV11-1 and TRBJ2-1; D remains ambiguous. Germline CDR1 is SGHAT and CDR2 is FQDESV (reference sequence). V was cut by 1 base and J by 0 bases, with 7 bases left in between. The CDR3 runs to 15 residues. CDR3: CASSLGWSSYNEQFF. The CDR3 DNA reads as TGTGCCAGCAGCTTAGGTTGGAGCTCCTACAATGAGCAGTTCTTC.

This clonotype was detected only once. This sequence joins TRBV11-2 and TRBJ2-3; TRBD2 might be the D (5 bases). The CDR3 covers 13 residues. Germline V lookup: CDR1 SGHAT, CDR2 FQNNGV. Trimming cost V 1 base and J 6 bases, with 8 bases left between them. The CDR3 loop is CASSLGRMDTQYF. CDR3 nucleotides: TGTGCCAGCAGCTTAGGGAGGATGGATACGCAGTATTTT.

The chain has TRBV29-1 and TRBJ1-1; perhaps TRBD1 as D (5 bases). Trimming shortened V by 4 bases and J by 4 bases, and 13 bases separated the two germline ends. CDR1 SQVTM and CDR2 ANQGSEA come from the germline V gene. CDR3 length: 13 amino acids. The CDR3 region has the DNA TGCAGCGTTGCCGAATACAGGAGCACTGAAGCTTTCTTT. Translated: CSVAEYRSTEAFF.

The chain joins TRBV6-5 to TRBJ2-5, with TRBD2 matching 15 bases. Germline V lookup: CDR1 MNHEY, CDR2 SVGAGI. This CDR3 contains 17 residues. V lost 2 bases and J lost 2; bases outside the gene matches: 3. CDR3 amino acids: CASSYLGLAGGQETQYF. DNA for the CDR3: TGTGCCAGCAGTTACCTCGGACTAGCGGGGGGGCAAGAGACCCAGTACTTC.

For this clonotype: One end of the junction fails to match germline, which may point to a read error. The gene calls are TRBV29-1 and TRBJ2-4; 7 nucleotides line up with TRBD2. Germline V gene data show CDR1 as SQVTM and CDR2 as ANQGSEA. The CDR3 covers 13 residues. CDR3 sequence: CSVEAGIQNIQYF. DNA of the CDR3: TGCAGCGTCGAAGCGGGGATACAAAACATTCAGTACTTC.

This clonotype came up a few times. The chain carries TRBV29-1 and TRBJ2-2, with no clear D. Germline assignment: CDR1 SQVTM and CDR2 ANQGSEA. This CDR3 region has 14 residues. Trimming took 7 bases from V and 7 from J, leaving 19 bases between them. CDR3 in amino acids: CSATGSQQIGELFF. CDR3 nucleotides: TGCAGCGCTACCGGGTCTCAGCAAATCGGGGAGCTGTTTTTT.

This chain links TRBV6-6 with TRBJ2-5; D might be TRBD2 (5 bases). The CDR3 sequence is 13 residues long. The germline V gene encodes CDR1 MNHNY and CDR2 SVGAGI (reference sequence). Trimming stripped 1 base from V and 10 bases from J, with 13 bases between. For the CDR3, the DNA is TGTGCCAGCAGTTACTACCAATCGGAGGACCAGTACTTC. This codes for CASSYYQSEDQYF.

This clonotype was seen a few times. This sequence joins TRBV14 and TRBJ2-1; D gene uncertain. The germline V gene has CDR1 SGHDN and CDR2 FVKESK. CDR3 size: 13 residues. Trimming pared 0 bases from V and 9 bases from J, leaving 9 bases between. CDR3 amino acids: CASSQDPWGEQFF. The CDR3 bases are TGTGCCAGCAGCCAAGATCCTTGGGGTGAGCAGTTCTTC.

This chain links TRBV5-1 with TRBJ1-1, with unresolved D. The CDR3 sequence is 15 residues long. Trimming shortened V by 1 base and J by 1 base, and 11 bases separated the two germline ends. Germline V gene data show CDR1 as SGHRS and CDR2 as YFSETQ. The CDR3 reads CASSLSEAGNTEAFF. The CDR3 DNA is TGCGCCAGCAGCTTGTCCGAGGCCGGGAACACTGAAGCTTTCTTT. The full variable domain, in which reference TRBV5-1 and TRBJ1-1 provide the parts outside the CDR3, is KAGVTQTPRYLIKTRGQQVTLSCSPISGHRSVSWYQQTPGQGLQFLFEYFSETQRNKGNFPGRFSGRQFSNSRSEMNVSTLELGDSALYLCASSLSEAGNTEAFFGQGTRLTVV.

This clonotype appeared many times. The CDR3 is CAGRESRIVRQQETQYF. In DNA, the CDR3 is TGTGCCGGGCGGGAGTCGAGGATCGTCCGACAACAAGAGACCCAGTACTTC. This chain links TRBV7-4 with TRBJ2-5; the match to TRBD2 covers 7 bases. The CDR3 has 17 residues. J lost 2 bases, V lost 11 bases, and 20 bases had no gene match. Per the germline V gene, CDR1 is SGHVT and CDR2 is SQSDAQ. Variable domain in full (rest from reference TRBV7-4 and TRBJ2-5): GAGVSQSPRYKVAKRGRDVALRCDSISGHVTLYWYRQTLGQGSEVLTYSQSDAQRDKSGRPSGRFSAERPERSVSTLKIQRTEQGDSAVYLCAGRESRIVRQQETQYFGPGTRLLVL.

Of note for this clonotype: This could be a read error, since a much larger clone is one nucleotide away. This chain joins TRBV7-6 and TRBJ1-5; TRBD1 agrees at 9 bases. CDR3 length equals 15 residues. The germline V gene has CDR1 SGHVS and CDR2 FNYEAQ. The CDR3 DNA reads TGTACCAGCAGCCCCTGGACAGGGGGCAATCAGCCCCAGCATTTT. It translates to CTSSPWTGGNQPQHF.

This clonotype has a handful of counts. This chain links TRBV2 with TRBJ2-1; 16 bases agree with TRBD2. The germline gives CDR1 SNHLY, CDR2 FYNNEI. J gave up 7 bases and V 11 bases, and 5 bases lay outside the gene matches. CDR3 size: 14 residues. The CDR3 loop is CADSGLAGGNEQFF. In nucleotides, the CDR3 is TGTGCCGATTCGGGACTAGCGGGGGGGAATGAGCAGTTCTTC.

Comments on this clonotype: A much larger clone sits a single nucleotide away, making a read error possible. V and J are TRBV7-6 and TRBJ2-7; the match to TRBD2 covers 7 bases. V lost 1 base and J lost 5; bases outside the gene matches: 2. Germline lookup yields CDR1 SGHVS and CDR2 FNYEAQ. This CDR3 comprises 13 residues. The CDR3, as DNA: TGTGCCAGCAGCTTAGGGGAGGGACACGAGCAGTACGTC. This codes for CASSLGEGHEQYV.

This clonotype was detected many times. The rearrangement links TRBV7-9 to TRBJ1-5; D remains unclear. Deletions cut 6 bases from V and 4 bases from J, with 19 bases between. Germline values: CDR1 SEHNR, CDR2 FQNEAQ (reference sequence). The CDR3 extends over 16 amino acids. CDR3 loop: CASSSGTGTRNQPQHF. CDR3 DNA sequence: TGTGCCAGCAGTTCGGGCACGGGAACTCGGAATCAGCCCCAGCATTTT.